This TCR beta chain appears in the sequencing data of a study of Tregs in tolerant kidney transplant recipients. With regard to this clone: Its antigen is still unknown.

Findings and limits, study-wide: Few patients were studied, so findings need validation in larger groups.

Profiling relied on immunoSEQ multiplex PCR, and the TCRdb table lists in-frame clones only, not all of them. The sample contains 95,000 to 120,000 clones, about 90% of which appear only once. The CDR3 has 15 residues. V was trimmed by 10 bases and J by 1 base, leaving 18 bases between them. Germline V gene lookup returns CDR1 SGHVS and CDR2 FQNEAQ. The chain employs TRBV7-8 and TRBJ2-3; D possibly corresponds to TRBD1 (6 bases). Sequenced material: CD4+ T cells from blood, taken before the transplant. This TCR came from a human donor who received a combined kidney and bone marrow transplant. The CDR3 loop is CATIRGRPGTDTQYF. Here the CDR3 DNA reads TGTGCCACGATCAGGGGCCGGCCAGGCACAGATACGCAGTATTTT. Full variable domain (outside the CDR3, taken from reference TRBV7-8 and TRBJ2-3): GAGVSQSPRYKVAKRGQDVALRCDPISGHVSLFWYQQALGQGPEFLTYFQNEAQLDKSGLPSDRFFAERPEGSVSTLKIQRTQQEDSAVYLCATIRGRPGTDTQYFGPGTRLTVL.